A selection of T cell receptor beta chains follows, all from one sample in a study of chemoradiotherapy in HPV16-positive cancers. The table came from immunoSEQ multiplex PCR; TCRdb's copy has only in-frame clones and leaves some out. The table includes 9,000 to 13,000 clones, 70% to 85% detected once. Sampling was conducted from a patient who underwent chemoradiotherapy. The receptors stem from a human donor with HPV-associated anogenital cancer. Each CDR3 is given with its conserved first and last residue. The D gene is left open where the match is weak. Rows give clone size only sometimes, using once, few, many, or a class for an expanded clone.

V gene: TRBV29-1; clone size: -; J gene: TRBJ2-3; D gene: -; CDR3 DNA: TGCAGCGTTGAGGGGGTCTCAGATACGCAGTATTTT; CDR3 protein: CSVEGVSDTQYF
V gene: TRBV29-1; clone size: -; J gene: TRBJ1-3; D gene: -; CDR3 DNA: TGCAGCGCTGACCGAGGTGGAAACACCATATATTTT; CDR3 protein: CSADRGGNTIYF
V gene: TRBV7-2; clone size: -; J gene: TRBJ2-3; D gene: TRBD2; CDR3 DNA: TGTGCCAGCAGCACGTTAGCGGGGGGCGGAACAGATACGCAGTATTTT; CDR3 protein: CASSTLAGGGTDTQYF
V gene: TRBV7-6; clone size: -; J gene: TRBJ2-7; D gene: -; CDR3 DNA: TGTGCCAGCAGCCCTAGGGGGACAATCGGCGAGCAGTACTTC; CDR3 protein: CASSPRGTIGEQYF
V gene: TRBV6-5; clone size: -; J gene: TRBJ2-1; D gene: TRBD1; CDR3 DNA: TGTGCCAGCAGTTACACGACCAGGGGGCTTGAGCAGTTCTTC; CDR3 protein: CASSYTTRGLEQFF
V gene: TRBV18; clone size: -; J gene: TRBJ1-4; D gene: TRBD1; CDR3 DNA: TGTGCCAGCTCACCACCCGGGACAGGAAATGAAAAACTGTTTTTT; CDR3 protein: CASSPPGTGNEKLFF
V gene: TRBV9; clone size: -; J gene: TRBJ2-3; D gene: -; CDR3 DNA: TGTGCCAGCAGCGTAGAATGGGGCACAGATACGCAGTATTTT; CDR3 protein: CASSVEWGTDTQYF
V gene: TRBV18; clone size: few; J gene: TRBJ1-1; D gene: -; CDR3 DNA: TGTGCCAGCTCACCACGAGCAGGGTCAGGCCTTAACACTGAAGCTTTCTTT; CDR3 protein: CASSPRAGSGLNTEAFF
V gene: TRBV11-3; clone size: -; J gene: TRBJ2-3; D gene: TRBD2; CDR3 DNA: TGTGCCAGCAGCCTCCAGCGGGGATGGGCAGATACGCAGTATTTT; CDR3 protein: CASSLQRGWADTQYF
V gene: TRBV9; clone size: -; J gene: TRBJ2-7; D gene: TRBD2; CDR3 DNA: TGTGCCAGCAGCCCTTTACTAGCGGGAGCCCAATACGAGCAGTACTTC; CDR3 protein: CASSPLLAGAQYEQYF
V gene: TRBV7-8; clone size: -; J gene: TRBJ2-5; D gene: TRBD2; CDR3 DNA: TGTGCCAGCAGCCCTCGGGGACTAGCATCTTGGGCAGAGACCCAGTACTTC; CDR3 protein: CASSPRGLASWAETQYF
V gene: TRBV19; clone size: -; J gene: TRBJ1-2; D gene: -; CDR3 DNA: TGTGCCAGTAGTGCCGTCTATGGCTACACCTTC; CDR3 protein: CASSAVYGYTF
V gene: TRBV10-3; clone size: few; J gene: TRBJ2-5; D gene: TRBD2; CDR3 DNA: TGTGCCATCAGTCCTAGCGGGAATGAAGAGACCCAGTACTTC; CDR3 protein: CAISPSGNEETQYF
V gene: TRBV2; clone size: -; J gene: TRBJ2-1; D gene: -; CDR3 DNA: TGTGCCAGCAGTGTGCTCCCCTACAATGAGCAGTTCTTC; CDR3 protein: CASSVLPYNEQFF
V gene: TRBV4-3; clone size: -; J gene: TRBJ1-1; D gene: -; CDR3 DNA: TGCGCCAGCAGCCAAGATTTAGGAGGGGCATACGGAGCTTTCTTT; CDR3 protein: CASSQDLGGAYGAFF
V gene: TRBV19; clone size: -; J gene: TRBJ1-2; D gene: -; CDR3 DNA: TGTGCCAGTAGATCCGGCTTGTTCACCCATGGCTACACCTTC; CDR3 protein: CASRSGLFTHGYTF
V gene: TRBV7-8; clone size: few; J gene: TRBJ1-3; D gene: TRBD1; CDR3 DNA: TGTGCCAGCAGCGGACGGGACAGCAGCTCTGGAAACACCATATATTTT; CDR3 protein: CASSGRDSSSGNTIYF
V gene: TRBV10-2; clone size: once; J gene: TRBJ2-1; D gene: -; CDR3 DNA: TGCGCCAGCAGTGATAATCAACCCCCCCAGGAGCAGTTCTTC; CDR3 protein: CASSDNQPPQEQFF
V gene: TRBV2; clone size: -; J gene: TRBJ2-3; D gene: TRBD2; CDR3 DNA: TGTGCCTCGGGCCGGGGGGGTACGCAGTATTTT; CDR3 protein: CASGRGGTQYF
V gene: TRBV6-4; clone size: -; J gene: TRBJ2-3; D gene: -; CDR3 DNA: TGTGCCAGCAGTGACTCGGGAGAGAGCACAGATACGCAGTATTTT; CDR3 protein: CASSDSGESTDTQYF
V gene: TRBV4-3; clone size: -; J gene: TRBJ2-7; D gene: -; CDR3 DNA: TGCGCCAGCAGCCAAGACCGGCCAGGGCGGGACGAGCAGTACTTC; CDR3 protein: CASSQDRPGRDEQYF
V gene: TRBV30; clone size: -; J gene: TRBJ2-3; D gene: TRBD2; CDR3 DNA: TGTGCCTGGAGTAGCGGGGGGGCCGATACGCAGTATTTT; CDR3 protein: CAWSSGGADTQYF
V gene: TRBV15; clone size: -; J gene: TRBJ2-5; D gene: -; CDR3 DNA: TGTGCCACCAGCAGAGATTCGAAGACCCAGTACTTC; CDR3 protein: CATSRDSKTQYF
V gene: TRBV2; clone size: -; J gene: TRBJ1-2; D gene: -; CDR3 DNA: TGTGCCAGCAGTGGGAGGGAAAAGACCAACTATGGCTACACCTTC; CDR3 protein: CASSGREKTNYGYTF
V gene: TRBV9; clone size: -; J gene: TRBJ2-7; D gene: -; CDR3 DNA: TGTGCCAGCAGCCTCCTGGACATCTCCCCATCTAGTGAGCAGTACTTC; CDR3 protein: CASSLLDISPSSEQYF
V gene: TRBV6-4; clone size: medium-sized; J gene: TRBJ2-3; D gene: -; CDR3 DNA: TGTGCCAGCAGTGACTCGGCAGGGGTGGCAGATACGCAGTATTTT; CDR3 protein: CASSDSAGVADTQYF
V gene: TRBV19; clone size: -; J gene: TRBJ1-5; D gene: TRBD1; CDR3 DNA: TGTGCCAGTAGTAGGGGGACAGGGATTCAGCCCCAGCATTTT; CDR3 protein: CASSRGTGIQPQHF
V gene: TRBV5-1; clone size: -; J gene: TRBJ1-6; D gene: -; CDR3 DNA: TGCGCCAGCAGCCCCCAAGTCGGGGAATTTGGAGCACCCCTCCACTTT; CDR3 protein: CASSPQVGEFGAPLHF
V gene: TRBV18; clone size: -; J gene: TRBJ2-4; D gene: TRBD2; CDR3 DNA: TGTGCCAGCTCGTTGACTAGCGGGGGCTCTGCGGCCAAAAACATTCAGTACTTC; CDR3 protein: CASSLTSGGSAAKNIQYF
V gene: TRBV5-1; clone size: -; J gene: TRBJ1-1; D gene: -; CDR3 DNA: TGCGCCAGCAGCCCCGCGCGGGGATTTACTGAAGCTTTCTTT; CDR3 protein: CASSPARGFTEAFF
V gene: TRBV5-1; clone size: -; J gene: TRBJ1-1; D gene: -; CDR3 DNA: TGCGCCAGCGGGACGGCCCCGAACACTGAAGCTTTCTTT; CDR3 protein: CASGTAPNTEAFF
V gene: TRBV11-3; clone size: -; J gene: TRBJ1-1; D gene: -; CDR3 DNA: TGTGCCAGCAGCTCCGGTGGGCCGAACACTGAAGCTTTCTTT; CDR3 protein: CASSSGGPNTEAFF
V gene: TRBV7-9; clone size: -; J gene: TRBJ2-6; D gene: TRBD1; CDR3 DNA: TGTGCCAGCAGCCCCCGGGACGGGGACAGGGGGCCTGGGGCCAACGTCCTGACTTTC; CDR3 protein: CASSPRDGDRGPGANVLTF
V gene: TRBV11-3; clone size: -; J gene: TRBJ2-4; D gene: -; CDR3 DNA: TGTGCCAGCAGCTTAGAGGGAGGGGGGGACATTCAGTACTTC; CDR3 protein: CASSLEGGGDIQYF
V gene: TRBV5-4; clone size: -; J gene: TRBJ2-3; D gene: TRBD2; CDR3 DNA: TGTGCCAGCCGCGGGGGGGATACGCAGTATTTT; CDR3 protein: CASRGGDTQYF
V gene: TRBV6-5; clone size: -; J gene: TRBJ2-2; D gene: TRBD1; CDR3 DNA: TGTGCCAGCAGTTACTCCTCGGGACAGGGCTACGGGGAGCTGTTTTTT; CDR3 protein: CASSYSSGQGYGELFF
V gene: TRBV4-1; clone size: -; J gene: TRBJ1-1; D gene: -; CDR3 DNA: TGCGCCAGCAGCCAAGACGGGTCTGGCACTGAAGCTTTCTTT; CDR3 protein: CASSQDGSGTEAFF
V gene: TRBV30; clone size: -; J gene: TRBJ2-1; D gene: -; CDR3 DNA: TGTGCCTGGAGTGTAGGGGCGGGTGAGCAGTTCTTC; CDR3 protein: CAWSVGAGEQFF
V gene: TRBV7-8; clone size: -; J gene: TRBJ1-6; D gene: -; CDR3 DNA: TGTGCCAGCAGCTTTGGGGGGGAGCAATCACCCCTCCACTTT; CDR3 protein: CASSFGGEQSPLHF
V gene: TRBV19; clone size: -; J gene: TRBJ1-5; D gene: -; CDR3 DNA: TGTGCCAGTAGTATGGGCGAATTAAGCAATCAGCCCCAGCATTTT; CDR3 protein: CASSMGELSNQPQHF
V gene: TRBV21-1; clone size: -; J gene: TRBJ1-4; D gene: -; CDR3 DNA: TGTGCCAGCACCTCCCAGGAAGTCCCGAGACGGAGAGGTGAAAAACTGTTTTTT; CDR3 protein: CASTSQEVPRRRGEKLFF
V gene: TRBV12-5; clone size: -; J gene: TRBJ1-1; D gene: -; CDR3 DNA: TGTGCTAGTGTCTTTTTGGACAACACTGAAGCTTTCTTT; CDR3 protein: CASVFLDNTEAFF
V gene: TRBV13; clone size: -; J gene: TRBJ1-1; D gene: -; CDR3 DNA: TGTGCCAGCAGCTTAGTTATTAGCTCGGGGGCAATGAACACTGAAGCTTTCTTT; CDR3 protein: CASSLVISSGAMNTEAFF
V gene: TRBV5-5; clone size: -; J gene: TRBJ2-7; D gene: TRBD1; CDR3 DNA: TGTGCCAGCAGGCTGACAGGGGCCTACGAGCAGTACTTC; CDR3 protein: CASRLTGAYEQYF
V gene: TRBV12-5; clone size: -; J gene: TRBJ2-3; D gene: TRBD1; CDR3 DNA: TGTGCTAGTGGTTTGCGGGACAGAAGCACAGATACGCAGTATTTT; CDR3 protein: CASGLRDRSTDTQYF
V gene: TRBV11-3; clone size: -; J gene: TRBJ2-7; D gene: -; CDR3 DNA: TGTGCCAGCAGCTGGGGGCGGGGACAGATCCGCTACGAGCAGTACTTC; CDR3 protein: CASSWGRGQIRYEQYF
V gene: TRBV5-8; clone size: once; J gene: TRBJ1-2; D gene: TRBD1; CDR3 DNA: TGTGCCAGCAGCGCGGGGACAGGGACCCCACTTAACTATGGCTACACCTTC; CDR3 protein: CASSAGTGTPLNYGYTF